The rows below give T cell receptor beta chains drawn from one sample of a study of PD-1 blockade in classical Hodgkin lymphoma. Some clones are missing from TCRdb's copy, which holds only in-frame ones; the method was immunoSEQ multiplex PCR. Here the sample spans approximately 8,200 clones, about 80% being singletons. Sample: CD4+ T cells from blood, taken at baseline. The receptors originated from a human donor with classical Hodgkin lymphoma. The CDR3 runs from the conserved cysteine through the conserved F or W. The D gene is left open where the match is weak. The size of a clone is reported for some rows only, either as once, few or many, or as a class for expanded clones.

d_call,v_call,j_call,clone_size,cdr3_nt,cdr3_aa
.,TRBV5-1,TRBJ2-3,.,TGCGCCAGCAGCTTGGTGGGGCAAAGCACAGATACGCAGTATTTT,CASSLVGQSTDTQYF
.,TRBV4-1,TRBJ1-5,.,TGCGCCAGCAGCCAAACACTGAAGGATGGAAGCAATCAGCCCCAGCATTTT,CASSQTLKDGSNQPQHF
.,TRBV2,TRBJ2-5,.,TGTGCCAGCAGCCGGGACCGTCTCCAAGAGACCCAGTACTTC,CASSRDRLQETQYF
.,TRBV19,TRBJ1-2,few,TGTGCCAGTAGTATGAGTCAATATGGCTACACCTTC,CASSMSQYGYTF
.,TRBV12-5,TRBJ1-3,.,TGTGCTAGGACCCCCTGCTCTGGAAACACCATATATTTT,CARTPCSGNTIYF
.,TRBV5-4,TRBJ2-2,.,TGTGCCAGCAGCTGGAACACCGGGGAGCTGTTTTTT,CASSWNTGELFF
.,TRBV6-5,TRBJ2-2,.,TGTGCCAGCAGGACAGGAACGAACACCGGGGAGCTGTTTTTT,CASRTGTNTGELFF
.,TRBV6-6,TRBJ2-1,.,TGTGCCTCGACTGTGAGCTCCTACAATGAGCAGTTCTTC,CASTVSSYNEQFF
.,TRBV5-1,TRBJ2-1,once,TGCGCCAGTTCCTCCGGGACTCCGAACGAGCAGTTCTTC,CASSSGTPNEQFF
.,TRBV6-5,TRBJ1-1,.,TGTGCCAGCAGTTACTCCAGGGAGTCTAACACTGAAGCTTTCTTT,CASSYSRESNTEAFF
TRBD2,TRBV4-1,TRBJ2-5,once,TGCGCCAGCAGCCAAGTCCCGGGACTAGCCCGGGAAGAGACCCAGTACTTC,CASSQVPGLAREETQYF
TRBD2,TRBV5-4,TRBJ2-5,.,TGTGCCAGCAGCTTTGTGGGGGGGGAGCAGTACTTC,CASSFVGGEQYF
.,TRBV6-1,TRBJ2-3,.,TGTGCCAGCAGCCGCACAGATACGCAGTATTTT,CASSRTDTQYF
TRBD1,TRBV6-1,TRBJ1-6,once,TGTGCCAGCAGTGCTCGAACAGGGGTCTCCTATAATTCACCCCTCCACTTT,CASSARTGVSYNSPLHF
TRBD1,TRBV6-1,TRBJ1-2,few,TGTGCCAGCAGTGAAGGGGGTGGTTGGGACAGCTATGGCTACACCTTC,CASSEGGGWDSYGYTF
.,TRBV10-3,TRBJ2-1,few,TGTGCCATCAGTGGAGACTACAATGAGCAGTTCTTC,CAISGDYNEQFF
TRBD1,TRBV6-5,TRBJ2-7,once,TGTGCCAGCAGTCAAGGGGGACAGACATCCTACGAGCAGTACTTC,CASSQGGQTSYEQYF
.,TRBV5-3,TRBJ2-7,.,TGTGCCAGAAGCTTGGCGCCCGCAGGGAAGGGTCTACGCGAGCAGTACTTC,CARSLAPAGKGLREQYF
.,TRBV19,TRBJ2-4,.,TGTGCCAGCAGGGAAGCCAAAAACATTCAGTACTTC,CASREAKNIQYF
TRBD2,TRBV28,TRBJ2-3,.,TGTGCCAGCAGTAGGGTAGCGGGAGGGGGCACAGATACGCAGTATTTT,CASSRVAGGGTDTQYF
.,TRBV10-3,TRBJ2-3,.,TGTGCCATCAGTGAGTCTGCAGGTAGCACAGATACGCAGTATTTT,CAISESAGSTDTQYF
.,TRBV9,TRBJ1-3,.,TGTGCCAGCAGCGTACCTACTCCTGGAGGAAACACCATATATTTT,CASSVPTPGGNTIYF
.,TRBV2,TRBJ2-7,.,TGTGCCAGCAGCAGACCCGTCTCTACCTACGAGCAGTACTTC,CASSRPVSTYEQYF
TRBD1,TRBV5-5,TRBJ2-7,.,TGTGCCAGCAGCTTAAGAGAAGGGACAGATCGAGAGGAGCAGTACTTC,CASSLREGTDREEQYF
.,TRBV5-1,TRBJ2-5,.,TGCGCCAGCAGCGTGGATCCCGACAGGATACGGGAGACCCAGTACTTC,CASSVDPDRIRETQYF
.,TRBV13,TRBJ2-7,few,TGTGCCAGCAGCTTGAGCAGGGTGCAATACGAGCAGTACTTC,CASSLSRVQYEQYF
.,TRBV19,TRBJ1-2,.,TGTGCCAGTGGATACCCAGGGACTCTGTCTGGCTACACCTTC,CASGYPGTLSGYTF
.,TRBV28,TRBJ2-3,.,TGTGCCAGCAGGCCGGGTGGCAGCACAGATACGCAGTATTTT,CASRPGGSTDTQYF
.,TRBV19,TRBJ1-2,.,TGTGCCAGTAGTTTATCGGGTTCCAACTATGGCTACACCTTC,CASSLSGSNYGYTF
TRBD1,TRBV6-5,TRBJ2-7,.,TGTGCCAGCAGTTACAGAGGCAGGGGGTCCTACGAGCAGTACTTC,CASSYRGRGSYEQYF
.,TRBV11-2,TRBJ2-1,.,TGTGCCAGCAGCTTAGCACTAGCAGGGCGGAATGAGCAGTTCTTC,CASSLALAGRNEQFF
TRBD1,TRBV9,TRBJ2-2,.,TGTGCCAGCAGCGTGCGACAGGGGGGGACCGGGGAGCTGTTTTTT,CASSVRQGGTGELFF
.,TRBV28,TRBJ2-5,.,TGTGCCAGCAGTTTGTCTTCCGGGACGGCATCGATGGAGACCCAGTACTTC,CASSLSSGTASMETQYF
.,TRBV5-1,TRBJ1-1,.,TGCGCCAGCAGCTTGGCAGTTGGGACGTCGAACACTGAAGCTTTCTTT,CASSLAVGTSNTEAFF
TRBD2,TRBV29-1,TRBJ2-7,.,TGCAGCGTTGAAGTGCAGGCGGGAGTTCTCGTTGAGCAGTACTTC,CSVEVQAGVLVEQYF
.,TRBV27,TRBJ2-1,.,TGTGCCAGCAGTTTATTTGGGCGACCAGACAATGAGCAGTTCTTC,CASSLFGRPDNEQFF
.,TRBV6-1,TRBJ1-5,.,TGTGCCAGCAGTGGCGCGGGGCGTAATCAGCCCCAGCATTTT,CASSGAGRNQPQHF